A selection of T cell receptor beta chains follows, all from one sample in a study of vaccination effects on CD4 cells after COVID-19. Assay: immunoSEQ multiplex PCR; the TCRdb copy retains only in-frame clones and omits some. The data hold about 30,000 clones, with 60% to 80% observed a single time. Their specific antigens are unknown. Sequenced material: CD4+ T cells from PBMCs cultured without peptide, taken before COVID-19 vaccination. Receptor source: a human donor who received a COVID-19 vaccine. Each CDR3 is given with its conserved first and last residue. Fields, in order: D gene, clone size, CDR3 length, V gene, J gene, CDR3 protein, CDR3 DNA. D genes are given only for firm matches. Clone size appears in some rows only: once, few, many, or a class for an expanded clone.

D gene: TRBD2
clone size: NA
CDR3 length: 13
V gene: TRBV11-2
J gene: TRBJ2-7
CDR3 protein: CASRLSGRDEQYF
CDR3 DNA: TGTGCCAGCAGACTTAGCGGGAGGGACGAGCAGTACTTC

D gene: NA
clone size: few
CDR3 length: 13
V gene: TRBV3-1/TRBV3-2
J gene: TRBJ1-2
CDR3 protein: CASSQDRSGGYTF
CDR3 DNA: TGTGCCAGCAGCCAAGACCGGTCGGGTGGCTACACCTTC

D gene: NA
clone size: NA
CDR3 length: 13
V gene: TRBV6-5
J gene: TRBJ1-5
CDR3 protein: CASRDTKYQPQHF
CDR3 DNA: TGTGCCAGCAGGGACACCAAATATCAGCCCCAGCATTTT

D gene: NA
clone size: NA
CDR3 length: 15
V gene: TRBV5-1
J gene: TRBJ2-2
CDR3 protein: CASSIRAANTGELFF
CDR3 DNA: TGCGCCAGCAGTATTAGGGCGGCGAACACCGGGGAGCTGTTTTTT

D gene: NA
clone size: NA
CDR3 length: 15
V gene: TRBV7-8
J gene: TRBJ2-3
CDR3 protein: CASSFRLDGTDTQYF
CDR3 DNA: TGTGCCAGCAGCTTCAGACTAGATGGCACAGATACGCAGTATTTT

D gene: TRBD2
clone size: NA
CDR3 length: 16
V gene: TRBV2
J gene: TRBJ2-2
CDR3 protein: CASRESGGANTGELFF
CDR3 DNA: TGTGCCAGTCGAGAAAGCGGGGGGGCGAACACCGGGGAGCTGTTTTTT

D gene: NA
clone size: NA
CDR3 length: 15
V gene: TRBV3-1/TRBV3-2
J gene: TRBJ1-5
CDR3 protein: CASSQGGGLNQPQHF
CDR3 DNA: TGTGCCAGCAGCCAAGGCGGGGGACTCAATCAGCCCCAGCATTTT

D gene: NA
clone size: NA
CDR3 length: 15
V gene: TRBV5-1
J gene: TRBJ2-2
CDR3 protein: CASSLSGGDAGELFF
CDR3 DNA: TGCGCCAGCAGCTTAAGCGGTGGAGACGCCGGGGAGCTGTTTTTT

D gene: NA
clone size: NA
CDR3 length: 13
V gene: TRBV10-2
J gene: TRBJ2-7
CDR3 protein: CASTQQPSYEQYF
CDR3 DNA: TGCGCCAGCACCCAGCAACCCTCCTACGAGCAGTACTTC

D gene: NA
clone size: few
CDR3 length: 12
V gene: TRBV2
J gene: TRBJ2-3
CDR3 protein: CASRPRADTQYF
CDR3 DNA: TGTGCCAGCAGACCCAGGGCAGATACGCAGTATTTT

D gene: NA
clone size: few
CDR3 length: 14
V gene: TRBV3-1/TRBV3-2
J gene: TRBJ1-2
CDR3 protein: CASSQDSAGYGYTF
CDR3 DNA: TGTGCCAGCAGCCAAGATTCGGCAGGCTATGGCTACACCTTC

D gene: NA
clone size: NA
CDR3 length: 13
V gene: TRBV14
J gene: TRBJ1-3
CDR3 protein: CASRNQGWSTIYF
CDR3 DNA: TGTGCCAGCAGAAACCAGGGTTGGAGCACCATATATTTT

D gene: NA
clone size: NA
CDR3 length: 15
V gene: TRBV29-1
J gene: TRBJ2-2
CDR3 protein: CSVASANSNTGELFF
CDR3 DNA: TGCAGCGTTGCTTCGGCGAACTCGAACACCGGGGAGCTGTTTTTT

D gene: NA
clone size: NA
CDR3 length: 18
V gene: TRBV5-5
J gene: TRBJ1-3
CDR3 protein: CASSLASGTMFSGNTIYF
CDR3 DNA: TGTGCCAGCAGCTTGGCCTCAGGAACCATGTTCTCTGGAAACACCATATATTTT

D gene: NA
clone size: NA
CDR3 length: 14
V gene: TRBV10-3
J gene: TRBJ1-2
CDR3 protein: CAISESTTGSGYTF
CDR3 DNA: TGTGCCATCAGTGAGTCCACAACAGGGAGTGGCTACACCTTC

D gene: NA
clone size: NA
CDR3 length: 14
V gene: TRBV11-3
J gene: TRBJ2-2
CDR3 protein: CASTFTANTGELFF
CDR3 DNA: TGTGCCAGCACGTTCACAGCCAACACCGGGGAGCTGTTTTTT

D gene: TRBD2
clone size: NA
CDR3 length: 16
V gene: TRBV5-6
J gene: TRBJ2-1
CDR3 protein: CASSWGLAGVGNEQFF
CDR3 DNA: TGTGCCAGCAGCTGGGGGTTAGCGGGAGTAGGCAATGAGCAGTTCTTC

D gene: NA
clone size: medium-sized
CDR3 length: 12
V gene: TRBV9
J gene: TRBJ2-5
CDR3 protein: CASSGMPETQYF
CDR3 DNA: TGTGCCAGCAGCGGAATGCCGGAGACCCAGTACTTC

D gene: NA
clone size: few
CDR3 length: 13
V gene: TRBV5-4
J gene: TRBJ1-3
CDR3 protein: CASSLRGGNTIYF
CDR3 DNA: TGTGCCAGCAGCTTGAGGGGGGGAAACACCATATATTTT

D gene: TRBD2
clone size: NA
CDR3 length: 17
V gene: TRBV13
J gene: TRBJ2-7
CDR3 protein: CASSLPGLAGPPYEQYF
CDR3 DNA: TGTGCCAGCAGCTTACCTGGGTTAGCGGGGCCGCCCTACGAGCAGTACTTC

D gene: TRBD2
clone size: NA
CDR3 length: 15
V gene: TRBV4-2
J gene: TRBJ2-7
CDR3 protein: CASSPGTSGSYEQYF
CDR3 DNA: TGTGCCAGCAGCCCCGGGACTAGCGGGTCCTACGAGCAGTACTTC

D gene: NA
clone size: NA
CDR3 length: 14
V gene: TRBV5-1
J gene: TRBJ2-3
CDR3 protein: CASSLSDGTDTQYF
CDR3 DNA: TGCGCCAGCAGCTTGAGCGACGGCACAGATACGCAGTATTTT

D gene: TRBD1
clone size: NA
CDR3 length: 14
V gene: TRBV6-5
J gene: TRBJ2-3
CDR3 protein: CASRQDRVSDTQYF
CDR3 DNA: TGTGCCAGCAGACAGGACAGGGTCTCAGATACGCAGTATTTT

D gene: NA
clone size: NA
CDR3 length: 13
V gene: TRBV2
J gene: TRBJ1-5
CDR3 protein: CASRFYSNQPQHF
CDR3 DNA: TGTGCCAGCAGGTTTTATAGCAATCAGCCCCAGCATTTT

D gene: NA
clone size: few
CDR3 length: 15
V gene: TRBV2
J gene: TRBJ1-1
CDR3 protein: CASSDRGLLNTEAFF
CDR3 DNA: TGTGCCAGCAGTGATCGGGGCCTCTTGAACACTGAAGCTTTCTTT

D gene: NA
clone size: few
CDR3 length: 13
V gene: TRBV19
J gene: TRBJ2-7
CDR3 protein: CASSPPDTYEQYF
CDR3 DNA: TGTGCCAGTAGTCCCCCGGACACCTACGAGCAGTACTTC

D gene: TRBD2
clone size: once
CDR3 length: 16
V gene: TRBV6-4
J gene: TRBJ2-2
CDR3 protein: CASSDGASGNTGELFF
CDR3 DNA: TGTGCCAGCAGTGACGGAGCTAGCGGGAACACCGGGGAGCTGTTTTTT

D gene: NA
clone size: NA
CDR3 length: 13
V gene: TRBV3-1/TRBV3-2
J gene: TRBJ1-5
CDR3 protein: CASSQASSGPQHF
CDR3 DNA: TGTGCCAGCAGCCAAGCGAGCTCAGGGCCCCAGCATTTT

D gene: NA
clone size: NA
CDR3 length: 16
V gene: TRBV11-2
J gene: TRBJ2-7
CDR3 protein: CASSQEGGSRSYEQYF
CDR3 DNA: TGTGCCAGCAGCCAGGAGGGTGGGAGTAGGTCCTACGAGCAGTACTTC

D gene: TRBD1
clone size: NA
CDR3 length: 11
V gene: TRBV20-1
J gene: TRBJ1-2
CDR3 protein: CSAMVGGGYTF
CDR3 DNA: TGCAGTGCTATGGTAGGGGGCGGCTACACCTTC

D gene: TRBD1
clone size: few
CDR3 length: 12
V gene: TRBV6-6
J gene: TRBJ1-2
CDR3 protein: CASSTRDRGYTF
CDR3 DNA: TGTGCCAGCAGTACTCGGGACAGGGGCTACACCTTC

D gene: TRBD2
clone size: NA
CDR3 length: 14
V gene: TRBV3-1/TRBV3-2
J gene: TRBJ2-5
CDR3 protein: CASSHFGEGETQYF
CDR3 DNA: TGTGCCAGCAGCCACTTTGGGGAGGGAGAGACCCAGTACTTC

D gene: NA
clone size: NA
CDR3 length: 15
V gene: TRBV6-5
J gene: TRBJ1-4
CDR3 protein: CASSSQIATNEKLFF
CDR3 DNA: TGTGCCAGCAGTTCCCAGATCGCAACTAATGAAAAACTGTTTTTT

D gene: TRBD1
clone size: NA
CDR3 length: 13
V gene: TRBV29-1
J gene: TRBJ1-1
CDR3 protein: CSVGGQPFTEAFF
CDR3 DNA: TGCAGCGTAGGGGGACAGCCCTTCACTGAAGCTTTCTTT

D gene: TRBD2
clone size: NA
CDR3 length: 14
V gene: TRBV4-2
J gene: TRBJ2-1
CDR3 protein: CASSQETSGRGQFF
CDR3 DNA: TGTGCCAGCAGCCAAGAGACTAGCGGACGGGGTCAGTTCTTC

D gene: TRBD1
clone size: few
CDR3 length: 13
V gene: TRBV5-4
J gene: TRBJ1-2
CDR3 protein: CASSSDRGYGYTF
CDR3 DNA: TGTGCCAGCAGTTCTGACAGGGGCTATGGCTACACCTTC

D gene: NA
clone size: NA
CDR3 length: 14
V gene: TRBV2
J gene: TRBJ1-3
CDR3 protein: CASSVQGSGNTIYF
CDR3 DNA: TGTGCCAGCAGTGTTCAGGGCTCTGGAAACACCATATATTTT

D gene: NA
clone size: NA
CDR3 length: 13
V gene: TRBV12-3/TRBV12-4
J gene: TRBJ2-3
CDR3 protein: CASSLGGTPSRYF
CDR3 DNA: TGTGCCAGCAGTTTGGGCGGGACTCCCTCTCGTTATTTT

D gene: NA
clone size: NA
CDR3 length: 13
V gene: TRBV6-5
J gene: TRBJ1-1
CDR3 protein: CASRGRINTEAFF
CDR3 DNA: TGTGCCAGCAGGGGACGGATTAACACTGAAGCTTTCTTT

D gene: NA
clone size: NA
CDR3 length: 14
V gene: TRBV18
J gene: TRBJ2-2
CDR3 protein: CASSPRQATGELFF
CDR3 DNA: TGTGCCAGCTCACCTCGGCAGGCGACCGGGGAGCTGTTTTTT

D gene: TRBD1
clone size: NA
CDR3 length: 14
V gene: TRBV4-2
J gene: TRBJ2-5
CDR3 protein: CASSLGQGQETQYF
CDR3 DNA: TGTGCCAGCAGCCTTGGACAGGGACAAGAGACCCAGTACTTC

D gene: NA
clone size: NA
CDR3 length: 18
V gene: TRBV4-1
J gene: TRBJ1-4
CDR3 protein: CASSQGLLRRIVNEKLFF
CDR3 DNA: TGCGCCAGCAGCCAGGGTCTACTTAGGCGGATCGTGAATGAAAAACTGTTTTTT

D gene: NA
clone size: NA
CDR3 length: 13
V gene: TRBV29-1
J gene: TRBJ2-5
CDR3 protein: CSTTEQLQETQYF
CDR3 DNA: TGCAGCACCACCGAACAGCTCCAAGAGACCCAGTACTTC

D gene: NA
clone size: NA
CDR3 length: 13
V gene: TRBV5-1
J gene: TRBJ1-1
CDR3 protein: CASSFQGPTEAFF
CDR3 DNA: TGCGCCAGCAGCTTTCAAGGGCCCACTGAAGCTTTCTTT

D gene: NA
clone size: NA
CDR3 length: 15
V gene: TRBV5-1
J gene: TRBJ2-3
CDR3 protein: CASSLTGASTDTQYF
CDR3 DNA: TGCGCCAGCAGCTTGACGGGAGCTAGCACAGATACGCAGTATTTT

D gene: NA
clone size: NA
CDR3 length: 11
V gene: TRBV30
J gene: TRBJ1-4
CDR3 protein: CAWSVAGGLFF
CDR3 DNA: TGTGCCTGGAGTGTAGCGGGGGGGCTGTTTTTT

D gene: TRBD2
clone size: NA
CDR3 length: 17
V gene: TRBV23-1
J gene: TRBJ2-3
CDR3 protein: CASSQGAGTSGTDTQYF
CDR3 DNA: TGCGCCAGCAGTCAGGGGGCCGGGACTAGCGGGACAGATACGCAGTATTTT

D gene: TRBD1
clone size: NA
CDR3 length: 15
V gene: TRBV2
J gene: TRBJ1-4
CDR3 protein: CASSLTGADNEKLFF
CDR3 DNA: TGTGCCAGCAGTCTAACAGGGGCGGATAATGAAAAACTGTTTTTT

D gene: NA
clone size: NA
CDR3 length: 14
V gene: TRBV2
J gene: TRBJ2-7
CDR3 protein: CASSTPGTPYEQYF
CDR3 DNA: TGTGCCAGCAGTACCCCCGGGACGCCTTACGAGCAGTACTTC

D gene: TRBD2
clone size: NA
CDR3 length: 17
V gene: TRBV11-2
J gene: TRBJ2-2
CDR3 protein: CASSLGRLAGDTGELFF
CDR3 DNA: TGTGCCAGCAGCTTAGGGCGATTAGCGGGGGACACCGGGGAGCTGTTTTTT

D gene: NA
clone size: NA
CDR3 length: 15
V gene: TRBV6-1
J gene: TRBJ1-1
CDR3 protein: CASSEAWQGSTEAFF
CDR3 DNA: TGTGCCAGCAGTGAAGCTTGGCAAGGGAGCACTGAAGCTTTCTTT

D gene: TRBD1
clone size: NA
CDR3 length: 16
V gene: TRBV2
J gene: TRBJ2-4
CDR3 protein: CASQTGTGIAKNIQYF
CDR3 DNA: TGTGCCAGTCAGACCGGGACAGGGATAGCCAAAAACATTCAGTACTTC

D gene: NA
clone size: NA
CDR3 length: 15
V gene: TRBV5-1
J gene: TRBJ2-1
CDR3 protein: CASSQPGGRDNEQFF
CDR3 DNA: TGCGCCAGCAGCCAACCTGGGGGGCGCGACAATGAGCAGTTCTTC

D gene: TRBD1
clone size: NA
CDR3 length: 16
V gene: TRBV10-3
J gene: TRBJ2-5
CDR3 protein: CAISDPTGDLGETQYF
CDR3 DNA: TGTGCCATCAGTGACCCGACAGGGGACTTAGGAGAGACCCAGTACTTC

D gene: TRBD2
clone size: few
CDR3 length: 15
V gene: TRBV24-1
J gene: TRBJ2-3
CDR3 protein: CATVGTSGGTDTQYF
CDR3 DNA: TGTGCCACCGTAGGAACTAGCGGGGGCACAGATACGCAGTATTTT

D gene: TRBD2
clone size: NA
CDR3 length: 17
V gene: TRBV6-4
J gene: TRBJ2-1
CDR3 protein: CASSETSGRYSYNEQFF
CDR3 DNA: TGTGCCAGCAGTGAAACTAGCGGGAGGTACTCCTACAATGAGCAGTTCTTC

D gene: NA
clone size: NA
CDR3 length: 14
V gene: TRBV11-2
J gene: TRBJ2-1
CDR3 protein: CASGGWGNYNEQFF
CDR3 DNA: TGTGCCAGCGGTGGGTGGGGGAACTACAATGAGCAGTTCTTC

D gene: NA
clone size: NA
CDR3 length: 13
V gene: TRBV7-9
J gene: TRBJ2-1
CDR3 protein: CASSLGLGDEQFF
CDR3 DNA: TGTGCCAGCAGCTTAGGCCTCGGGGATGAGCAGTTCTTC

D gene: NA
clone size: NA
CDR3 length: 14
V gene: TRBV11-1
J gene: TRBJ2-1
CDR3 protein: CASSIRGTRNEQFF
CDR3 DNA: TGTGCCAGCAGCATCAGGGGAACCAGGAATGAGCAGTTCTTC

D gene: NA
clone size: NA
CDR3 length: 15
V gene: TRBV6-5
J gene: TRBJ1-2
CDR3 protein: CASSYGTDPNYGYTF
CDR3 DNA: TGTGCCAGCAGTTACGGAACCGATCCGAACTATGGCTACACCTTC